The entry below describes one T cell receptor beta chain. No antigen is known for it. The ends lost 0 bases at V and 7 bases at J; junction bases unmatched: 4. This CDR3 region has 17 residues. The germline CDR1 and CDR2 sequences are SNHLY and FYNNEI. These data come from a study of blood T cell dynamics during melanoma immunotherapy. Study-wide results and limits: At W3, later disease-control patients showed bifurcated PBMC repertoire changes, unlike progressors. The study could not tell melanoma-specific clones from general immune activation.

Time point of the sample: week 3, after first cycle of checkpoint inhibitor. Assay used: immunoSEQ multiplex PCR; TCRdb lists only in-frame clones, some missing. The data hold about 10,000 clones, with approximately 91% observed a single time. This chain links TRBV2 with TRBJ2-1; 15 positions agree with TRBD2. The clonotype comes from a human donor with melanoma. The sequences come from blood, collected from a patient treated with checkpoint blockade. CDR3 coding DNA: TGTGCCAGCAGTGAAGCGGGACTAGCGGGAGGTTCAAATGAGCAGTTCTTC. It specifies CASSEAGLAGGSNEQFF.